These 9 T cell receptor beta chains came from one sample sequenced in a study of PD-L1 blockade in urothelial cancer. Assay: immunoSEQ multiplex PCR; the TCRdb copy retains only in-frame clones and omits some. The sample carries about 36,000 clones, 84% recorded once. Time point given: peripheral blood 6 weeks after treatment start. Sample: PBMCs, taken around atezolizumab (anti-PD-L1) treatment. Receptor source: a man aged 35 to 55 with urothelial cancer.

The J gene is TRBJ1-5, the V gene TRBV7-2; a weak D match, TRBD1 (6 bases). The V end lost 1 base, the J end lost 3 bases, and 10 bases lay between the germline ends. The CDR3 is 15 amino acids. Per the germline V gene, CDR1 is SGHTA and CDR2 is FQGNSA. The CDR3 DNA reads TGTGCCAGCAGCTTAGATGCAGGGGACAATCAGCCCCAGCATTTT. Translation: CASSLDAGDNQPQHF.

This clone was seen just once. J is TRBJ2-7 and V is TRBV5-1; 11 bases match TRBD2. V lost 2 bases, J lost 4 bases, and 2 bases stayed unmatched. Per germline, CDR1 SGHRS and CDR2 YFSETQ. CDR3 length: 14 residues. CDR3 amino acids: CASSLLAGAYEQYF. In nucleotides, the CDR3 is TGCGCCAGCAGCTTACTAGCGGGAGCATACGAGCAGTACTTC.

This clone was recorded a few times. This chain links TRBV5-5 with TRBJ2-1; no clear D gene. In germline, CDR1 is SGHKS, CDR2 YYEKEE (reference sequence). V was trimmed by 2 bases and J by 12 bases, leaving 15 bases between them. The CDR3 contains 13 residues. The CDR3, as DNA: TGTGCCAGCAGCTTTTTCGATGCGTCGGTGCAGTTCTTC. Amino acids: CASSFFDASVQFF.

This chain links TRBV5-6 with TRBJ2-5; D gene uncertain. Trimming removed 4 bases from V and 1 base from J, with 14 bases in between. The CDR3 is made up of 15 amino acids. Germline CDR1 is SGHDT and CDR2 is YYEEEE. The DNA for the CDR3 is TGTGCCAGCAGCCTGGGGTATGGCAGCCAAGAGACCCAGTACTTC. It codes for CASSLGYGSQETQYF.

The chain couples TRBV7-2 to TRBJ2-7, with TRBD1 matching 10 bases. The CDR3 loop spans 15 amino acids. In germline, CDR1 is SGHTA, CDR2 FQGNSA. V lost 4 bases to trimming and J lost 0 bases; unmatched junction nucleotides: 3. The CDR3 region is CASSSRTGGSYEQYF. The CDR3 bases are TGTGCCAGCAGCTCCCGGACAGGGGGCTCCTACGAGCAGTACTTC.

The rearrangement uses TRBV28 and TRBJ1-2; the match to TRBD1 covers 9 bases. V shed 4 bases and J 2 bases; nucleotides not matched to a gene: 5. The CDR3 runs to 15 residues. CDR1 is MDHEN, CDR2 SYDVKM, per germline. CDR3: CASSSQTGGNYGYTF. The CDR3 region has the DNA TGTGCCAGCAGTTCTCAGACAGGGGGAAACTATGGCTACACCTTC.

The V gene is TRBV30, the J gene TRBJ2-1; 12 nucleotides match TRBD2. With 2 bases clipped from V and 6 bases from J, the junction kept 11 bases outside the gene matches. The CDR3 runs to 17 residues. Per the germline V gene, CDR1 is GTSNPN and CDR2 is SVGIG (reference sequence). The CDR3 DNA is TGTGCCTGGAGTACATACTCCGGGACTAGCGGGTTCAATGAGCAGTTCTTC. Translation gives CAWSTYSGTSGFNEQFF.

The chain joins TRBV19 to TRBJ1-4; 10 bases agree with TRBD1. Germline CDR1 reads LNHDA; CDR2 reads SQIVND (reference sequence). V lost 3 bases, J lost 8 bases, and 12 bases stayed unmatched. The CDR3 length is 17 residues. CDR3: CASSMRGQGRREEKLFF. CDR3 DNA: TGTGCCAGTAGTATGAGGGGACAGGGGAGGCGAGAGGAAAAACTGTTTTTT.

This clone is termed medium-sized. The rearrangement joins TRBV11-2 to TRBJ1-1, with 10 bases lining up with TRBD1. Germline CDR1 and CDR2: SGHAT and FQNNGV. The CDR3 contains 14 residues. V dropped 5 bases and J dropped 5; count of bases not matched to a gene: 5. The CDR3 reads CASSEGQGGTEAFF. In nucleotides, the CDR3 is TGTGCCAGCAGCGAAGGACAGGGGGGTACTGAAGCTTTCTTT. Together with reference TRBV11-2 and TRBJ1-1, the CDR3 gives the full variable domain: EAGVAQSPRYKIIEKRQSVAFWCNPISGHATLYWYQQILGQGPKLLIQFQNNGVVDDSQLPKDRFSAERLKGVDSTLKIQPAKLEDSAVYLCASSEGQGGTEAFFGQGTRLTVV.